This T cell receptor beta chain was identified in a study of blood T cell repertoires in COVID-19. The wider study: Acute and convalescent COVID-19 specimens originated in the United States, Italy and Spain. T cells, B-cell-depleted T cells, or PBMCs provided the cDNA or gDNA that served as material.

Per the original methods: Amplification from reference gene primers served as the basis for estimated nucleated cell counts. Profiled with immunoSEQ multiplex PCR; TCRdb holds only in-frame clones, not every one. Clone size and V and J calls were adopted from that table, with D and trimming inferred from the DNA. The data contain fewer than 500,000 clones, 81% of them seen just once; the ten biggest clones take up around 1%. The CDR3 has 17 amino acids. Germline V CDR1 and CDR2: SGHKS, YYEKEE (reference sequence). V was pared by 9 bases and J by 0 bases, with 23 bases between. This TCR was sampled from a human donor with acute or convalescent COVID-19. The donor label of this sample is uncertain. This chain connects TRBV5-5 to TRBJ2-3; possibly TRBD2 for D (6 bases). The sample consisted of peripheral blood. For the CDR3, the DNA is TGTGCCACCAGAAGGGCGGGGTCGATGGGGAGCACAGATACGCAGTATTTT. Translation: CATRRAGSMGSTDTQYF.